This record concerns one T cell receptor (beta chain) sequence. Its cognate antigen is unknown. The data were produced by immunoSEQ multiplex PCR, yet TCRdb's version contains in-frame clones alone and is incomplete. The sample records fewer than 850,000 clones, about 96% being singletons. The source of the sample is a study of shared clonotypes between healthy human individuals. About the study: Three CD4 naive, three CD4 memory, two CD8 naive and one CD8 memory plate were used per donor.

The naive CD8 population came from CD45RO-negative cells selected for CCR7, without terminally differentiated effector memory CD45RA+ cells. Study observations and caveats: Naive subsets tended to show greater estimated richness than memory subsets.

The TCR comes from a man aged 25 to 40 in good health. What was sequenced was naive CD8+ T cells sorted from blood.

CDR3 bases: TGCAGCGTTGGGGGGGGATACACTGAAGCTTTCTTT. It codes for CSVGGGYTEAFF. This chain joins TRBV29-1 and TRBJ1-1; D possibly corresponds to TRBD1 (5 bases). Trimming pared 4 bases from V and 3 bases from J, leaving 9 bases between. CDR3 length equals 12 residues. In germline, CDR1 is SQVTM, CDR2 ANQGSEA.